This T cell receptor (beta chain) was retrieved from a study of tumor and adjacent non-tumor tissue in lung cancer. Study-level results: Top 100 clones took a larger repertoire share in normal lung.

There are many counts of this clonotype. Antigen specificity is unknown. A modified ARM-PCR protocol with three rounds of nested PCR amplified TCRbeta. MiXCR was run by TCRdb on the multiplex PCR reads, yielding one entry per CDR3 protein. Of approximately 120,000 distinct CDR3 sequences listed, about 65% are singletons. The V and J ends lost 3 bases and 2 bases respectively, with 7 bases between them. The CDR3 is made up of 13 amino acids. The template was RNA from unsorted bulk tissue. This non-tumor lung sample came from over 3 cm beyond the tumor edge. The source of this sequence is a man aged 55 to 69 with non-small cell lung cancer. Specimen: distant non-tumor lung tissue. This chain uses TRBV12-3 or TRBV12-4 with TRBJ1-1; D is perhaps TRBD1 (5 bases). The CDR3 nucleotides are TGTGCCAGCAGTTTTGGGGGTAACACTGAAGCTTTCTTT. Its protein is CASSFGGNTEAFF.